The 12 T cell receptor beta chains below come from one sample, sequenced in a study of T cell responses to AZD1222 COVID-19 vaccine. Method: immunoSEQ multiplex PCR; TCRdb's copy keeps in-frame clones and lacks some. The sample gives about 140,000 clones, around nine tenths of which show up once; 5.5% is in the top ten. This sample comprised peripheral blood, obtained on day 0 of AZD1222 vaccination. The receptors were gathered from an adult in good health.

The chain uses TRBV6-1 and TRBJ1-1, with D hard to call. Per germline, CDR1 MNHNS and CDR2 SASEGT. Trimming removed 1 base from V and 11 bases from J, with 11 bases in between. The CDR3 contains 12 residues. CDR3 sequence (DNA): TGTGCCAGCAGTGAAGGCAGAGGGAAGGCTTTCTTT. It yields the protein CASSEGRGKAFF.

The chain has TRBV14 and TRBJ1-2; D gene uncertain. CDR3 length equals 13 residues. Germline V lookup: CDR1 SGHDN, CDR2 FVKESK. With 0 bases removed from V and 6 bases from J, the gap between germline ends came to 8 bases. The CDR3 loop reads CASSQDLTDGYTF. CDR3 in DNA: TGTGCCAGCAGCCAAGATCTCACAGATGGCTACACCTTC.

The chain joins TRBV29-1 to TRBJ2-1; TRBD2 might be the D (6 bases). This CDR3 comprises 14 residues. Germline lookup yields CDR1 SQVTM and CDR2 ANQGSEA. CDR3 nucleotides: TGCAGTGCCCTTATCGGGAGCTCCTACAATGAGCAGTTCTTC. Amino acids: CSALIGSSYNEQFF.

This chain connects TRBV27 to TRBJ1-1; 8 nucleotides match TRBD1. Germline V gene data show CDR1 as MNHEY and CDR2 as SMNVEV (reference sequence). The CDR3 has 13 amino acids. V was clipped by 8 bases and J by 4 bases; unmatched bases: 6. CDR3 residues: CASGTGMVTEAFF. For the CDR3, the DNA is TGTGCCAGCGGGACAGGTATGGTCACTGAAGCTTTCTTT.

The rearrangement joins TRBV12-3 or TRBV12-4 to TRBJ2-3, with no clear D. The V gene lost 5 bases and the J gene lost 1 base, with 7 bases spanning the gap. The CDR3 length is 13 residues. CDR3 sequence: CASSVIRTDTQYF. In DNA, the CDR3 is TGTGCCAGCAGTGTGATCCGCACAGATACGCAGTATTTT.

The chain carries TRBV3-1 (or the pseudogene TRBV3-2) and TRBJ1-2, with D hard to call. Germline lookup yields CDR1 LGHDT and CDR2 YNNKEL (reference sequence). Trimming removed 4 bases at V and 8 bases at J, with 20 bases between. This CDR3 has 15 amino acids. The CDR3 is CASSLKRAGRGGYTF. Here the CDR3 DNA reads TGTGCCAGCAGCCTCAAAAGGGCAGGACGGGGAGGCTACACCTTC.

This rearrangement joins TRBV15 to TRBJ2-7, with D maybe TRBD2 (6 bases). This CDR3 contains 15 residues. With 0 bases removed from V and 0 bases from J, the gap between germline ends came to 9 bases. Germline CDR1 LNHNV, CDR2 YYDKDF (reference sequence). The CDR3 loop reads CATSREFGSSYEQYF. CDR3 DNA: TGTGCCACCAGCAGAGAGTTCGGGAGCTCCTACGAGCAGTACTTC.

V and J are TRBV5-1 and TRBJ1-1; D is unresolved. V was clipped by 2 bases and J by 5 bases, with 16 bases between them. Germline-derived CDR1 and CDR2 are SGHRS and YFSETQ. The CDR3 totals 15 residues. The CDR3 protein is CASSFSGGTQTEAFF. CDR3 nucleotides: TGCGCCAGCAGCTTCTCCGGTGGCACCCAGACTGAAGCTTTCTTT.

The chain carries TRBV30 and TRBJ1-2, with D unclear. This CDR3 spans 11 amino acids. The V gene lost 6 bases and the J gene lost 0 bases, with 5 bases spanning the gap. Germline-derived CDR1 and CDR2 are GTSNPN and SVGIG (reference sequence). The CDR3 nucleotides are TGTGCCTGTACAGCTAACTATGGCTACACCTTC. It is translated as CACTANYGYTF.

This clone was observed a few times. The chain has TRBV6-1 and TRBJ2-1; D tentatively fits TRBD1 or TRBD2 (6 bases each). Germline V gene lookup returns CDR1 MNHNS and CDR2 SASEGT. V lost 0 bases and J lost 7, with 13 bases in between. The CDR3 covers 15 residues. The CDR3 DNA is TGTGCCAGCAGTGAAGCGCTCGGGGGCGGGAATGAGCAGTTCTTC. This gives the protein CASSEALGGGNEQFF.

The rearrangement links TRBV28 to TRBJ2-6; possible D gene TRBD2, 6 bases. The CDR3 is 18 residues long. Trimming left V 3 bases short and J 0 bases short, with 15 bases between. Per germline, CDR1 MDHEN and CDR2 SYDVKM. The CDR3 nucleotides are TGTGCCAGCAGTTTCCGGGGGAGGTTGGGCTCTGGGGCCAACGTCCTGACTTTC. Encoded protein: CASSFRGRLGSGANVLTF.

The CDR3 reads CASSHIPAGVYEQYF. CDR3 sequence (DNA): TGTGCCAGCAGCCACATACCAGCGGGAGTCTACGAGCAGTACTTC. J is TRBJ2-7 and V is TRBV7-8, with 8 bases identical to TRBD2. The CDR3 runs to 15 residues. The V gene's germline CDR1 is SGHVS and CDR2 FQNEAQ. V lost 5 bases to trimming and J lost 3 bases; unmatched junction nucleotides: 9.